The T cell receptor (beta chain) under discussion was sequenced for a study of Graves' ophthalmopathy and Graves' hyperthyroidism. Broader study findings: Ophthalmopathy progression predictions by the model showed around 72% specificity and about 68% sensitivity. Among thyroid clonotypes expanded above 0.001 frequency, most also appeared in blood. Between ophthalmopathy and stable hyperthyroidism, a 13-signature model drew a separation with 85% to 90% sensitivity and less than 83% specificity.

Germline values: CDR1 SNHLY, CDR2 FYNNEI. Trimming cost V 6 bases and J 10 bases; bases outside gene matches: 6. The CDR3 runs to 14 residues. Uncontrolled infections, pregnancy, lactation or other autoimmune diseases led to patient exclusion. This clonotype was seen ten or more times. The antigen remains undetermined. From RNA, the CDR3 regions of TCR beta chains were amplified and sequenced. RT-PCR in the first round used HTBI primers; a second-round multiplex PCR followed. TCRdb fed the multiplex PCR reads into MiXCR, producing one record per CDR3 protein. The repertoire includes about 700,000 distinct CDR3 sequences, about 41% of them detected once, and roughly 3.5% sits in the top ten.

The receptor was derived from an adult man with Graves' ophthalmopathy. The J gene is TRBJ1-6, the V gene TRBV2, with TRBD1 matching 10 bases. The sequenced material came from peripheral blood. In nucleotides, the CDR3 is TGTGCCAGCAGATCCGGGACAGGGGTCTCACCCCTCCACTTT. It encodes CASRSGTGVSPLHF.